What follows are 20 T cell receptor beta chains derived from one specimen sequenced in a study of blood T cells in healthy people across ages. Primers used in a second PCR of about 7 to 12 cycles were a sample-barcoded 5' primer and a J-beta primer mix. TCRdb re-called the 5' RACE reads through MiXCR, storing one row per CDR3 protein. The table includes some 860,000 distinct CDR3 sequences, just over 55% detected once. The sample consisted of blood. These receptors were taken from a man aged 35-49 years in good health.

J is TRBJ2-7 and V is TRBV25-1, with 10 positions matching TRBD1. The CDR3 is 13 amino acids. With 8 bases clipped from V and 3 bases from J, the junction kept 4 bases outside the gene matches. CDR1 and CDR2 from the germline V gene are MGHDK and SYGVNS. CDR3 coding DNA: TGTGCCAGCTACGGACAGGGGGACTACGAGCAGTACTTC. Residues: CASYGQGDYEQYF.

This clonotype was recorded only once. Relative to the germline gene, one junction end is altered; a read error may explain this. CDR3 nucleotides: TGTGCCATCAGTGAGTCGGGGCGCAGCTATGACTATGGCCACACCTTC. This gives the protein CAISESGRSYDYGHTF. The chain is built from TRBV10-3 and TRBJ1-2, with D perhaps matching TRBD1 (5 bases). Germline CDR1 and CDR2: ENHRY and SYGVKD. The CDR3 contains 16 residues.

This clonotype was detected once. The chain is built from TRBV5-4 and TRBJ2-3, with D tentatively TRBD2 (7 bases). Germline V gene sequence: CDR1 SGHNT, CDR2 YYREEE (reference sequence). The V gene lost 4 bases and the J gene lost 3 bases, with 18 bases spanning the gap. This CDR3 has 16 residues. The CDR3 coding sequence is TGTGCCAGCAGCCCGGGGGGCGGGATATCGACAGATACGCAGTATTTT. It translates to CASSPGGGISTDTQYF.

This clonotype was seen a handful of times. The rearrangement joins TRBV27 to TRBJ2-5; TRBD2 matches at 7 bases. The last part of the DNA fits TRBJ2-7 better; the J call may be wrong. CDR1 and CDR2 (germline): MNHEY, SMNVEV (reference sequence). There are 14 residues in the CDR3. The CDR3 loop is CASSSSSGGYEQYF. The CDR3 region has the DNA TGTGCCAGCAGTTCCTCTAGCGGAGGCTACGAGCAGTACTTC.

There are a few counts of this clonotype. This CDR3 is CAISVAGPTTGELFF. In DNA, the CDR3 is TGTGCCATCAGTGTCGCAGGCCCGACGACCGGGGAGCTGTTTTTT. This chain connects TRBV10-3 to TRBJ2-2; D remains ambiguous. The CDR3 extends over 15 amino acids. Trimming shortened V by 4 bases and J by 5 bases, and 14 bases separated the two germline ends. The germline gives CDR1 ENHRY, CDR2 SYGVKD.

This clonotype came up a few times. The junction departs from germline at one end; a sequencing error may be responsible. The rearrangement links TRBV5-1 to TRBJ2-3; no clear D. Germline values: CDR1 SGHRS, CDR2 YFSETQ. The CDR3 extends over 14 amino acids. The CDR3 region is CASSLVLATDTQYF. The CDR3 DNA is TGTGCCAGCAGCTTAGTCCTGGCCACAGATACGCAGTATTTT.

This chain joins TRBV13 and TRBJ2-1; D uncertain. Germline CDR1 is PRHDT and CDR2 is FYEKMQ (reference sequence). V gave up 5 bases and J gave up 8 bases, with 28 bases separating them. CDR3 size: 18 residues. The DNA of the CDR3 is TGTGCCAGCAGCCAGTGGTCCCTAAGAAGTGGCGAATTAGATGAGCAGTTCTTC. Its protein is CASSQWSLRSGELDEQFF. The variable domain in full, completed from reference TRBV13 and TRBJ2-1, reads AAGVIQSPRHLIKEKRETATLKCYPIPRHDTVYWYQQGPGQDPQFLISFYEKMQSDKGSIPDRFSAQQFSDYHSELNMSSLELGDSALYFCASSQWSLRSGELDEQFFGPGTRLTVL.

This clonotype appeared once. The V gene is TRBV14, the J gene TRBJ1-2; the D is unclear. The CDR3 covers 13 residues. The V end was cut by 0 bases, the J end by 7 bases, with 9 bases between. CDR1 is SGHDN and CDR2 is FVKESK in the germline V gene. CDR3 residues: CASSQDFLAGYTF. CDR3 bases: TGTGCCAGCAGCCAAGATTTTCTCGCTGGCTACACCTTC.

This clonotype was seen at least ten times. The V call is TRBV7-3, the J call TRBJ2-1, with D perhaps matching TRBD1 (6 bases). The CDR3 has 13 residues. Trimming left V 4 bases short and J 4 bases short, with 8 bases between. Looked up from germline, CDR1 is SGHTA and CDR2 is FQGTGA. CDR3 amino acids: CASSSGQYNEQFF. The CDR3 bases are TGTGCCAGCAGCTCAGGACAGTACAATGAGCAGTTCTTC.

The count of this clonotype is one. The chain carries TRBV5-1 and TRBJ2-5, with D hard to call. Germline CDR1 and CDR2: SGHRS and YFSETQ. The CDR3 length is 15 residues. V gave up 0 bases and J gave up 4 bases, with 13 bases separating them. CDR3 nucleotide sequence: TGCGCCAGCAGCTTGGGAGCCACGGTTGGAGAGACCCAGTACTTC. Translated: CASSLGATVGETQYF.

The CDR3 DNA reads as TGTGCCACCAGTGATTTAGGGCAGGGCCAAGAGACCCAGTACTTC. This gives the protein CATSDLGQGQETQYF. The chain uses TRBV24-1 and TRBJ2-5; a weak D match, TRBD1 (5 bases). CDR1 is KGHDR and CDR2 is SFDVKD in the germline V gene. V was cut by 1 base and J by 1 base, with 9 bases left in between. This CDR3 spans 15 amino acids.

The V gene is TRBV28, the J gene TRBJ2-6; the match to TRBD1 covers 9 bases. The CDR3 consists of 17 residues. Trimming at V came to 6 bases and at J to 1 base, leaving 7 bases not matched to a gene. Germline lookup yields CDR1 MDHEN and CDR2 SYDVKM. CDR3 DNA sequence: TGTGCCAGCAGGGCGGGACAGGGTTTTTCTGGGGCCAACGTCCTGACTTTC. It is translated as CASRAGQGFSGANVLTF.

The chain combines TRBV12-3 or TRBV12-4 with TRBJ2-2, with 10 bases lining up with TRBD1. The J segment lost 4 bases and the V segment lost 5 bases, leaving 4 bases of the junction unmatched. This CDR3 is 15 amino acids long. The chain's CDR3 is CASSRRTGGTGELFF. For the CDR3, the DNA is TGTGCCAGCAGTCGGAGGACAGGGGGCACCGGGGAGCTGTTTTTT.

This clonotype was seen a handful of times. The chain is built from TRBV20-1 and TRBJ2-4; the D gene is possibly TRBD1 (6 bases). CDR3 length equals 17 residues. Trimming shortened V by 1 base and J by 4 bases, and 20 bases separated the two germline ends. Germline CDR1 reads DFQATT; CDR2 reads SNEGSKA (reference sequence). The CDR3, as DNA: TGCAGTGCTAGAGTTTCAGGGACACGAAAAATTAAAAACATTCAGTACTTC. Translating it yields CSARVSGTRKIKNIQYF.

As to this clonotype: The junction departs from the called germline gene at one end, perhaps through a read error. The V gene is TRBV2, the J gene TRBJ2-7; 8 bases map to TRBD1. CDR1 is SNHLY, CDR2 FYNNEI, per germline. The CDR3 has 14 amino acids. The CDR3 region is CASTWGQVNYEQYF. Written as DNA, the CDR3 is TGCGCCAGCACATGGGGACAGGTCAACTACGAGCAGTACTTC.

The CDR3 is CASTRPNQPQHF. CDR3 in DNA: TGTGCCAGCACCCGCCCGAATCAGCCCCAGCATTTT. The J gene is TRBJ1-5, the V gene TRBV7-2; the D is unclear. Germline CDR1 is SGHTA and CDR2 is FQGNSA. The CDR3 sequence is 12 residues long. Trimming removed 7 bases at V and 4 bases at J, with 8 bases between.

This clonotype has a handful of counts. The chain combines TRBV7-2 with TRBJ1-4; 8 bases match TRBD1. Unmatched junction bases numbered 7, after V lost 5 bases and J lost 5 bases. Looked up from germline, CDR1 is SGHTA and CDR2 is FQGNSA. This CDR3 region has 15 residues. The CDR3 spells CASSPRTGQNEKLFF. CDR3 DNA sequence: TGTGCCAGCAGCCCGCGGACAGGGCAAAATGAAAAACTGTTTTTT.

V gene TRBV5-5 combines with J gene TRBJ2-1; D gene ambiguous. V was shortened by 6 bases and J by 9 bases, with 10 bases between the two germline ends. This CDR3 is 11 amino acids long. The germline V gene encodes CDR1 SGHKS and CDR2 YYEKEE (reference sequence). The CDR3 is CASILRSEQFF. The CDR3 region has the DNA TGTGCCAGCATCCTTAGGTCTGAGCAGTTCTTC.

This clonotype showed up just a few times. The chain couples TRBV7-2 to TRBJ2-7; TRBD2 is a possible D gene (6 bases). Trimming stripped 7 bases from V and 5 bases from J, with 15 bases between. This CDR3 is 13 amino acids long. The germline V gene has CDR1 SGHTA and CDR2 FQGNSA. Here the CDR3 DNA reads TGTGCCAGCACACCGAGGAGGGGCAACGAGCAGTACTTC. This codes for CASTPRRGNEQYF.

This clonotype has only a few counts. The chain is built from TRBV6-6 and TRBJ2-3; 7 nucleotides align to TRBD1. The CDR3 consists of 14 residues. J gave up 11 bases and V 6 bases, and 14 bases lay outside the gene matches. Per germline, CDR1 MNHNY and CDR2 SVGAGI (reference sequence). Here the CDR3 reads CASSRQGAGQRQYF. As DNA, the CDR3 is TGTGCCAGCAGCCGACAGGGAGCCGGCCAAAGGCAGTATTTT.